The present T cell receptor beta chain was sequenced within a study of shared clonotypes between healthy human individuals. Overall study context: CD4 naive and CD4 memory each took three plates per donor, while CD8 naive took two and CD8 memory one. Findings and caveats of the study: Sampling covered nothing but blood. Tissue TCR repertoires likely differ from those found in blood.

The CDR3 is 14 residues long. The germline gives CDR1 SGHTA, CDR2 FQGNSA. V lost 4 bases to trimming and J lost 3 bases; unmatched junction nucleotides: 5. This table comes from immunoSEQ multiplex PCR, and its TCRdb copy is limited to in-frame clones, with some not included. The data contain fewer than 850,000 clones, about 92% of them singletons. Combining CD45RO+ cells with CCR7-negative CD45RA+ TemRA cells gave CD8 memory. Regarding this clone: The antigen remains unidentified.

The material sequenced was memory CD8+ T cells from PBMCs. As to subset: CD45RO+ cells pooled with CCR7-negative TemRA cells. The receptor was derived from a man in his late teens or twenties in good health. Some clones in this sample may be carry-over from other donors' samples. The gene calls are TRBV7-2 and TRBJ1-2; 7 bases are shared with TRBD1. This CDR3 is CASSSAGGDYGYTF. Here the CDR3 DNA reads TGTGCCAGCAGCTCGGCAGGGGGTGACTATGGCTACACCTTC.